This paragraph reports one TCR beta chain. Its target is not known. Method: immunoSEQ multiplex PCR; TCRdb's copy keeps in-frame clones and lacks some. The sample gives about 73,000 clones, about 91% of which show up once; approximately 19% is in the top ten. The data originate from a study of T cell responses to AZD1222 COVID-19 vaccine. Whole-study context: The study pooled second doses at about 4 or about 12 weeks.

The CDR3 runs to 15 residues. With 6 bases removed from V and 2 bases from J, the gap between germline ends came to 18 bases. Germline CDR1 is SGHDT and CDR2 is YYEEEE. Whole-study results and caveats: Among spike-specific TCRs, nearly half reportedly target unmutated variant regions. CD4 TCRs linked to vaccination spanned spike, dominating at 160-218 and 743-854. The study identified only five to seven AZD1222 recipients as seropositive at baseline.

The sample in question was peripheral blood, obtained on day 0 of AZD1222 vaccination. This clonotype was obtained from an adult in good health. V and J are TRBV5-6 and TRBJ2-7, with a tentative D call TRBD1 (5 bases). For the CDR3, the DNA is TGTGCCAGCACCGAAGGGGCACAATCTACCTACGAGCAGTACTTC. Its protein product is CASTEGAQSTYEQYF.